These 13 T cell receptor beta chains originate from one sample sequenced in a study of early T cells in non-severe SARS-CoV-2 infection (dated by TCRdb to the early 2020s). Libraries were made using 5' RACE. The sequencer was a NextSeq 500. TCRdb cleaned the public reads at Q25 with fastp, built clones with MiXCR and kept in-frame beta chains. Rows matching on CDR3 protein sequence are summarized as one entry with the most common DNA and genes. The sample table contains tens of thousands of distinct CDR3 sequences; only one count was recorded for around 10% of them. Roughly 4.3% of the sample is held by the ten biggest clonotypes. Sequencing was done on a sample of whole blood. These receptor sequences come from an adult who was a healthcare worker with PCR-confirmed SARS-CoV-2 infection or an uninfected control (not recorded which).

Ten or more counts support this clonotype. The rearrangement joins TRBV12-3 or TRBV12-4 to TRBJ1-5; D uncertain. The V end lost 6 bases, the J end lost 4 bases, and 22 bases lay between the germline ends. This CDR3 has 17 amino acids. CDR3 sequence: CASSTGKIGLGNQPQHF. The CDR3 DNA is TGTGCCAGCAGCACCGGGAAAATCGGACTAGGGAATCAGCCCCAGCATTTT.

In regard to this clonotype: A much larger clone is a single base away; this may be a read error. The V call is TRBV7-6, the J call TRBJ2-1, with TRBD2 matching 9 bases. Trimming removed 5 bases from V and 8 bases from J; junction bases left unmatched: 10. Germline lookup yields CDR1 SGHVS and CDR2 FNYEAQ. The length of the CDR3 is 15 residues. This chain's CDR3 is CASSISGGGGHEQFF. CDR3 sequence (DNA): TGTGCCAGCAGCATCTCTGGCGGGGGGGGCCATGAGCAGTTCTTC. Drawing the rest from reference TRBV7-6 and TRBJ2-1, the complete variable domain is GAGVSQSPRYKVTKRGQDVALRCDPISGHVSLYWYRQALGQGPEFLTYFNYEAQQDKSGLPNDRFSAERPEGSISTLTIQRTEQRDSAMYRCASSISGGGGHEQFFGPGTRLTVL.

The sample holds many counts of this clonotype. CDR3 sequence reads: CASSLSPGGNEQFF. CDR3 nucleotides: TGTGCCAGCAGCTTGAGCCCGGGGGGCAATGAGCAGTTCTTC. The rearrangement uses TRBV11-2 and TRBJ2-1; TRBD2 matches at 7 bases. Germline CDR1 reads SGHAT; CDR2 reads FQNNGV. The CDR3 has 14 residues. The ends lost 3 bases at V and 6 bases at J; junction bases unmatched: 5.

This clonotype was counted at least ten times. The CDR3 DNA follows: TGTGCCAGCAGCTTTAACCTAACCCCCTTGAACACTGAAGCTTTCTTT. Its protein is CASSFNLTPLNTEAFF. The V gene is TRBV7-8, the J gene TRBJ1-1; D is unresolved. In germline, CDR1 is SGHVS, CDR2 FQNEAQ. The CDR3 covers 16 residues. Trimming took 3 bases from V and 0 from J, leaving 14 bases between them.

This clonotype has more than one count but fewer than ten. The V call is TRBV7-8, the J call TRBJ2-1, with 7 bases lining up with TRBD2. The CDR3 is made up of 16 amino acids. Germline lookup yields CDR1 SGHVS and CDR2 FQNEAQ. Trimming at V came to 1 base and at J to 4 bases, leaving 7 bases not matched to a gene. This CDR3 is CASSLVRRREYNEQFF. For the CDR3, the DNA is TGTGCCAGCAGCTTAGTCCGGCGGCGGGAGTACAATGAGCAGTTCTTC.

This sequence joins TRBV29-1 and TRBJ2-3; D is unclear. The CDR3 is 11 residues long. Germline lookup yields CDR1 SQVTM and CDR2 ANQGSEA. Deletions cut 1 base from V and 4 bases from J, with 3 bases between. CDR3 in DNA: TGCAGCGTTGAAGGTCCAGATACGCAGTATTTT. Residues: CSVEGPDTQYF.

This clonotype occurred a few times. The rearrangement joins TRBV4-2 to TRBJ2-1, with 7 bases aligning to TRBD1. The CDR3 consists of 12 residues. Germline-derived CDR1 and CDR2 are LGHNA and YNFKEQ. The junction had 9 bases not matched to a gene; V was cut back by 4 bases and J by 15 bases. The CDR3 DNA reads as TGTGCCAGCAGCCTGGCCACGGGACAGCTGTTCTTC. It specifies CASSLATGQLFF.

Many counts were recorded for this clonotype. The CDR3 nucleotides are TGTGCCAGCAGTTATCTGAGTACGTCGGCGGGGGGTCCCGAGACCCAGTACTTC. Translating it yields CASSYLSTSAGGPETQYF. The chain combines TRBV6-2 or TRBV6-3 with TRBJ2-5; 8 bases are a match to TRBD2. The CDR3 runs to 18 residues. After removal of 3 bases from V and 5 bases from J, the junction contained 17 bases not matched to a gene. Germline loops: CDR1 MNHEY, CDR2 SVGEGT.

This clonotype was picked up a small number of times. This sequence joins TRBV30 and TRBJ1-1; perhaps TRBD1 as D (5 bases). The length of the CDR3 is 15 residues. Germline V gene sequence: CDR1 GTSNPN, CDR2 SVGIG (reference sequence). The V gene lost 5 bases and the J gene lost 3 bases, with 19 bases spanning the gap. CDR3 nucleotide sequence: TGTGCCTGGGGGGGACGGACCCTAATATACACTGAAGCTTTCTTT. Translation gives CAWGGRTLIYTEAFF. The full variable domain, in which reference TRBV30 and TRBJ1-1 provide the parts outside the CDR3, is SQTIHQWPATLVQPVGSPLSLECTVEGTSNPNLYWYRQAAGRGLQLLFYSVGIGQISSEVPQNLSASRPQDRQFILSSKKLLLSDSGFYLCAWGGRTLIYTEAFFGQGTRLTVV.

The chain is built from TRBV2 and TRBJ2-7, with TRBD1 matching 7 bases. The junction had 3 bases not matched to a gene; V was cut back by 8 bases and J by 2 bases. This CDR3 has 12 amino acids. Germline CDR1 SNHLY, CDR2 FYNNEI. The CDR3, as DNA: TGTGCCAGCCGAGACAGGGCCTACGAGCAGTACTTC. Its protein product is CASRDRAYEQYF.

This clonotype was detected a few times. CDR3 sequence (DNA): TGTGCCAGCAGGGGGGGACAGGAGCAGTTCTTC. Protein sequence: CASRGGQEQFF. The chain recombines TRBV9 with TRBJ2-1; TRBD1 might be the D (7 bases). V was trimmed by 5 bases and J by 10 bases, leaving 10 bases between them. The CDR3 length is 11 residues. Germline V CDR1 and CDR2: SGDLS, YYNGEE.

This clonotype was counted a few times. This rearrangement joins TRBV19 to TRBJ2-2; D is tentatively TRBD1 or TRBD2 (5 bases each). Germline assignment: CDR1 LNHDA and CDR2 SQIVND (reference sequence). This CDR3 has 15 residues. V gave up 6 bases and J gave up 7 bases, with 18 bases separating them. The CDR3: CASRPLSGAGGELFF. The CDR3 nucleotides are TGTGCCAGTAGACCATTATCCGGGGCCGGCGGGGAGCTGTTTTTT.

This clonotype was seen many times. V gene TRBV24-1 combines with J gene TRBJ2-3; 9 bases line up with TRBD1. CDR3 length: 16 residues. CDR1 KGHDR and CDR2 SFDVKD come from the germline V gene. Trimming removed 5 bases from V and 0 bases from J; junction bases left unmatched: 5. This CDR3 is CATSATGTGSTDTQYF. The CDR3 DNA sequence: TGTGCCACCAGTGCAACCGGGACAGGGAGCACAGATACGCAGTATTTT.